The 4 T cell receptor beta chains below all came from one sample that was sequenced in a study of blood T cells in healthy people across ages. Sample-barcoded 5' priming and a J-beta primer mix drove a second PCR of roughly 7 to 11 cycles. TCRdb redid the calling of the 5' RACE reads with MiXCR, one entry per CDR3 protein. The table lists 780,000 or so distinct CDR3 sequences, approximately 53% of them singletons. The sequenced material came from blood. Every receptor here comes from a man aged 80 or over in good health.

A remark on this clonotype: A read error may be the cause here, since a much bigger clone is one base away. CDR3 residues: CASSVGTGGEKLFF. The CDR3 region has the DNA TGCGCCAGCAGCGTGGGGACCGGCGGTGAAAAACTGTTTTTT. The gene calls are TRBV5-1 and TRBJ1-4; perhaps TRBD1 as D (5 bases). From germline, CDR1 is SGHRS and CDR2 YFSETQ. V lost 4 bases, J lost 7 bases, and 14 bases lay in between. The CDR3 is made up of 14 amino acids.

The chain recombines TRBV10-3 with TRBJ2-3; D ambiguous. Germline-derived CDR1 and CDR2 are ENHRY and SYGVKD. The CDR3 covers 18 residues. Between the trimmed V and J ends, which lost 5 bases and 2 bases, there was a span of 23 bases. DNA of the CDR3: TGTGCCATCAGTCACCCCGAAACTGACTCGTATCCCACAGATACGCAGTATTTT. Its protein is CAISHPETDSYPTDTQYF.

This chain uses TRBV27 with TRBJ2-5; D may match TRBD1 or TRBD2 (6 bases each). The J call may be wrong; the DNA end is better matched by TRBJ2-7. The CDR3 runs 14 residues. Germline V gene lookup returns CDR1 MNHEY and CDR2 SMNVEV (reference sequence). The DNA for the CDR3 is TGTGCCAGCAGTCTGACCAAGGGGGGCTACGAGCAGTACTTC. Protein: CASSLTKGGYEQYF.

This clonotype was observed a few times. The rearrangement joins TRBV10-3 to TRBJ2-7; D may be TRBD1 (5 bases). V lost 3 bases, J lost 0 bases, and 9 bases lay in between. Germline-derived CDR1 and CDR2 are ENHRY and SYGVKD. The CDR3 is 14 amino acids. The CDR3 reads CAISDGADSYEQYF. The DNA for the CDR3 is TGTGCCATCAGTGATGGGGCAGACTCCTACGAGCAGTACTTC.